This TCR beta chain was identified in a study of T cell responses to AZD1222 COVID-19 vaccine. Turning to the study itself: Samples with a second dose at about 4 or about 12 weeks were pooled together. General study findings and limits: Unmutated variant regions reportedly attract nearly half of all spike-specific TCRs. AZD1222 recipients seropositive at baseline numbered only six or seven. Clonal diversity was possibly underestimated; the donors were predominantly white British and more often female.

The assay was immunoSEQ multiplex PCR, and TCRdb's table has in-frame clones only and misses some. This table holds fewer than 150,000 clones, 85% to 95% found once. This clone was detected a few times. The target antigen is unknown. V lost 5 bases, J lost 5 bases, and 13 bases lay in between. Germline V gene data show CDR1 as SGHVS and CDR2 as FQNEAQ. The CDR3 loop spans 14 amino acids. The chain couples TRBV7-8 to TRBJ1-5, with D perhaps TRBD1 (5 bases). This TCR derives from an adult in good health. Sequences were derived from peripheral blood, sampled on day 0 of AZD1222 vaccination. The CDR3 DNA is TGTGCCAGCAGCCCTCGGGGGGTGGATCAGCCCCAGCATTTT. Its protein is CASSPRGVDQPQHF.